The rows below give T cell receptor beta chains drawn from one sample of a study of blood T cell repertoires in COVID-19. Clones were read by immunoSEQ multiplex PCR, and TCRdb kept only the in-frame ones, dropping some. The data show 190,000 or so clones, with more than 80% seen just once and 7.5% to 10% held by the top ten. Material: PBMCs or T cells enriched from blood (not recorded which). These receptors were collected from a woman in her late teens or twenties who had recovered from COVID-19. Each CDR3 is given with its conserved first and last residue.

V: TRBV9; J: TRBJ2-7; CDR3: CASSVVGDRDHEQYF
V: TRBV5-4; J: TRBJ1-1; CDR3: CASSPDGGSTEAFF
V: TRBV19; J: TRBJ2-3; CDR3: CASSFGLFTDTQYF
V: TRBV20-1; J: TRBJ1-1; CDR3: CSASARGQGWTEAFF
V: TRBV30; J: TRBJ1-2; CDR3: CAWSIRDRGFRNGYTF
V: TRBV5-1; J: TRBJ2-5; CDR3: CASSLARETQYF
V: TRBV29-1; J: TRBJ2-5; CDR3: CSVEGLGETQYF
V: TRBV23-1; J: TRBJ2-3; CDR3: CASSQLTYRLAGVDPPSTDTQYF
V: TRBV11-3; J: TRBJ2-1; CDR3: CASSPRQGSYNEQFF
V: TRBV19; J: TRBJ1-1; CDR3: CASSMGGLGGNTEAFF
V: TRBV3-1/TRBV3-2; J: TRBJ1-2; CDR3: CASSEYGGEGGYTF
V: TRBV29-1; J: TRBJ1-6; CDR3: CSVSSGQGSNSPLHF
V: TRBV28; J: TRBJ2-6; CDR3: CASSHRQGTGANVLTF
V: TRBV9; J: TRBJ1-2; CDR3: CASSAPDRNYGYTF
V: TRBV5-4; J: TRBJ2-7; CDR3: CASSSQRGGDEQYF
V: TRBV3-1/TRBV3-2; J: TRBJ2-7; CDR3: CASSQVDRSYEQYF
V: TRBV11-2; J: TRBJ2-7; CDR3: CASSLTHGQNYEQYF
V: TRBV4-1; J: TRBJ2-2; CDR3: CASSQDSGPGELFF
V: TRBV27; J: TRBJ2-1; CDR3: CASSLLSAGGRGEQFF
V: TRBV5-1; J: TRBJ1-2; CDR3: CASSLSGIWGYTF
V: TRBV25-1; J: TRBJ1-2; CDR3: CASSEYHRGGVEGYTF
V: TRBV5-1; J: TRBJ2-3; CDR3: CASSLNGQTDTQYF
V: TRBV28; J: TRBJ1-6; CDR3: CASRPFGEASPLHF
V: TRBV30; J: TRBJ2-4; CDR3: CAWTQRGPGQNIQYF
V: TRBV9; J: TRBJ2-7; CDR3: CASSEGTSGYEQYF
V: TRBV27; J: TRBJ1-2; CDR3: CASSPKGYYGYTF
V: TRBV7-2; J: TRBJ1-2; CDR3: CASRAPWSGNYGYTF
V: TRBV5-6; J: TRBJ2-7; CDR3: CASSSRWSGSAREQYF